This section outlines one T cell receptor beta chain sequence together with its context. This sample was included in a study of OX40 agonist ivuxolimab in advanced cancers. The overall study: Intravenous ivuxolimab was administered to patients every 2 weeks at 0.01 to 10 mg/kg. Patients receiving dose escalation had hepatocellular carcinoma, melanoma, renal cell or head and neck cancer. Anti-PD-1, anti-PD-L1 or anti-CTLA-4 therapy given earlier was allowed, and over 35% had some.

Sampling of blood occurred at baseline, cycle 4 day 1, and cycle 7 day 1. CDR1 and CDR2 (germline): MNHNY, SVGAGI (reference sequence). The V and J ends lost 4 bases and 11 bases respectively, with 8 bases between them. This CDR3 is 10 amino acids long. Profiling relied on immunoSEQ multiplex PCR, and the TCRdb table lists in-frame clones only, not all of them. The sample carries around 53,000 clones, over 90% recorded once. The specimen was CD4+ or CD8+ T cells sorted from blood, collected in a trial of the OX40 agonist ivuxolimab. The chain recombines TRBV6-6 with TRBJ1-1; weak D call: TRBD1 (5 bases). This receptor was identified in an adult with an advanced solid tumor such as melanoma, head and neck, liver or kidney cancer. This CDR3 is CASSSGEAFF. In DNA, the CDR3 is TGTGCCAGCAGTTCGGGGGAGGCTTTCTTT.